Each of the 24 T cell receptor beta chains below was sequenced from the same sample in a study of CD8+ T cells in alopecia areata. In each case, RNA was isolated and then reverse transcribed into cDNA as the sequencing template. Produced via immunoSEQ multiplex PCR; TCRdb's table is partial and in-frame only. The sample includes 100,000 to 150,000 clones, about 49% of them seen just once. Sequencing was performed on CD8+ T cells sorted from blood, taken at week 0. These receptors all come from a human donor with alopecia areata.

This clone has only a few counts. V and J are TRBV14 and TRBJ2-7; no firm D call. The CDR3 totals 13 residues. Germline V gene lookup returns CDR1 SGHDN and CDR2 FVKESK. V shed 4 bases and J shed 6 bases, with 13 bases lying between them. In nucleotides, the CDR3 is TGTGCCAGCAGCCCCCTGATCCAGCTCGAGCAGTACTTC. It is translated as CASSPLIQLEQYF.

The V and J genes are TRBV30 and TRBJ1-2; D not resolved. V gave up 5 bases and J gave up 2 bases, with 3 bases separating them. This CDR3 comprises 10 residues. Germline loops: CDR1 GTSNPN, CDR2 SVGIG (reference sequence). The CDR3, as DNA: TGTGCCTGGCAGAACTATGGCTACACCTTC. It is translated as CAWQNYGYTF.

This clone showed up just a few times. One end of the junction varies from germline; a read error may be responsible. The rearrangement links TRBV11-2 to TRBJ1-2; weak D call: TRBD1 (6 bases). Germline CDR1 SGHAT, CDR2 FQNNGV. The CDR3 length is 11 residues. The CDR3 here is CASSLVGHWAF. In DNA, the CDR3 is TGTGCCAGCAGCTTAGTGGGACATTGGGCCTTC.

CDR3 DNA sequence: TGTGCCAGCAGCGGACCACAAGAGACCCAGTACTTC. This codes for CASSGPQETQYF. This sequence joins TRBV9 and TRBJ2-5, with unresolved D. Germline assignment: CDR1 SGDLS and CDR2 YYNGEE. The ends were cut back, 3 bases at V and 2 bases at J, with 5 bases in the middle. CDR3 length: 12 residues.

The rearrangement uses TRBV5-1 and TRBJ2-3, with D maybe TRBD2 (7 bases). Germline loops: CDR1 SGHRS, CDR2 YFSETQ. The CDR3 has 15 amino acids. V lost 4 bases, J lost 2 bases, and 14 bases lay in between. CDR3 in DNA: TGCGCCAGCAGCCCGGGGGGCCGTTACACAGATACGCAGTATTTT. It is translated as CASSPGGRYTDTQYF.

The rearrangement links TRBV6-5 to TRBJ1-2; D might be TRBD1 (6 bases). Germline CDR1 reads MNHEY; CDR2 reads SVGAGI. V was cut by 9 bases and J by 2 bases, with 13 bases left in between. The CDR3 runs to 13 residues. The DNA for the CDR3 is TGTGCCAGTGGGACAAACCCAAACTATGGCTACACCTTC. Residues: CASGTNPNYGYTF.

This clone was found a few times. The rearrangement links TRBV7-9 to TRBJ2-1, with D tentatively TRBD1 (6 bases). Germline V CDR1 and CDR2: SEHNR, FQNEAQ (reference sequence). V was clipped by 4 bases and J by 6 bases, with 7 bases between them. The CDR3 totals 12 residues. The CDR3 loop reads CASSWDTNEQFF. DNA of the CDR3: TGTGCCAGCAGCTGGGACACCAATGAGCAGTTCTTC.

The rearrangement joins TRBV27 to TRBJ1-2; 7 bases line up with TRBD1. This CDR3 has 15 residues. The germline V gene encodes CDR1 MNHEY and CDR2 SMNVEV (reference sequence). The J segment lost 4 bases and the V segment lost 6 bases, leaving 11 bases of the junction unmatched. In nucleotides, the CDR3 is TGTGCCAGCAGCCGGGGGACAGCCCTCCCCTATGGCTACACCTTC. This translates into CASSRGTALPYGYTF.

In nucleotides, the CDR3 is TGTGCCAGCAGTGAAGACGGTGAAGCTTTCTTT. Its translation: CASSEDGEAFF. V gene TRBV2 combines with J gene TRBJ1-1; D remains ambiguous. The germline V and J ends were trimmed by 1 base and 7 bases, with 4 bases remaining between them. The germline V gene encodes CDR1 SNHLY and CDR2 FYNNEI. This CDR3 spans 11 amino acids.

This chain connects TRBV15 to TRBJ2-5, with D hard to call. Germline V gene data show CDR1 as LNHNV and CDR2 as YYDKDF (reference sequence). The CDR3 contains 14 residues. Trimming stripped 0 bases from V and 4 bases from J, with 9 bases between. The DNA of the CDR3 is TGTGCCACCAGCAGAGATACTTCCCGAGAGACCCAGTACTTC. It translates to CATSRDTSRETQYF.

This clone was found a few times. V is TRBV29-1 and J is TRBJ2-4; 7 bases are a match to TRBD1. V was clipped by 5 bases and J by 0 bases; unmatched bases: 4. Germline CDR1 reads SQVTM; CDR2 reads ANQGSEA. The CDR3 extends over 14 amino acids. DNA for the CDR3: TGCAGCGTTCTCACAGGGGAAGCCAAAAACATTCAGTACTTC. It encodes CSVLTGEAKNIQYF. Full variable domain (missing parts from reference TRBV29-1 and TRBJ2-4): SAVISQKPSRDICQRGTSLTIQCQVDSQVTMMFWYRQQPGQSLTLIATANQGSEATYESGFVIDKFPISRPNLTFSTLTVSNMSPEDSSIYLCSVLTGEAKNIQYFGAGTRLSVL.

This clone appeared a few times. The chain employs TRBV7-9 and TRBJ2-7; 7 bases match TRBD1. Germline CDR1 is SEHNR and CDR2 is FQNEAQ (reference sequence). The CDR3 consists of 13 residues. With V trimmed by 5 bases and J by 2 bases, 3 bases remained unmatched. In DNA, the CDR3 is TGTGCCAGCAGCCGGGACAGAGCCTACGAGCAGTACTTC. It yields the protein CASSRDRAYEQYF.

The rearrangement uses TRBV27 and TRBJ2-7; D is tentatively TRBD1 or TRBD2 (5 bases each). CDR3 size: 18 residues. Germline CDR1 is MNHEY and CDR2 is SMNVEV (reference sequence). The V and J ends lost 5 bases and 2 bases respectively, with 25 bases between them. The CDR3 coding sequence is TGTGCCAGCAGTCCGTCCCCGACTTGGGAAGGGACCCCCTACGAGCAGTACTTC. Amino acid sequence: CASSPSPTWEGTPYEQYF.

The V gene is TRBV9, the J gene TRBJ2-7, with D tentatively TRBD2 (6 bases). Trimming removed 4 bases from V and 5 bases from J, with 19 bases in between. Germline V gene lookup returns CDR1 SGDLS and CDR2 YYNGEE. There are 15 residues in the CDR3. CDR3 sequence reads: CASSSRTGEVHEQYF. DNA of the CDR3: TGTGCCAGCAGCTCACGGACGGGGGAGGTCCACGAGCAGTACTTC.

The chain employs TRBV7-8 and TRBJ2-3, with TRBD2 matching 11 bases. CDR1 is SGHVS, CDR2 FQNEAQ, per germline. J was trimmed by 4 bases and V by 4 bases; bases with no gene match: 4. This CDR3 has 15 amino acids. CDR3 loop: CASSSLSGGADTQYF. CDR3 bases: TGTGCCAGCAGCTCCCTTAGCGGGGGGGCAGATACGCAGTATTTT.

This clone was seen more than once but under ten times. V is TRBV4-2 and J is TRBJ2-7; D might be TRBD2 (6 bases). Per germline, CDR1 LGHNA and CDR2 YNFKEQ. The CDR3 runs 15 residues. V lost 1 base, J lost 2 bases, and 12 bases lay in between. This CDR3 reads CASSQGSGEAYEQYF. The CDR3 region has the DNA TGTGCCAGCAGCCAAGGGTCGGGGGAAGCCTACGAGCAGTACTTC.

The rearrangement uses TRBV27 and TRBJ1-2, with TRBD1 matching over 8 bases. This CDR3 is 13 amino acids long. From germline, CDR1 is MNHEY and CDR2 SMNVEV (reference sequence). The V and J ends lost 11 bases and 0 bases, in that order; junction bases with no gene match: 5. Here the CDR3 DNA reads TGTGCCTCAGGGGGCCGAGCTAACTATGGCTACACCTTC. Translating it yields CASGGRANYGYTF.

This chain links TRBV29-1 with TRBJ2-7; D may match TRBD1 or TRBD2 (5 bases each). This CDR3 has 12 residues. Germline assignment: CDR1 SQVTM and CDR2 ANQGSEA. V lost 6 bases and J lost 3, with 12 bases in between. CDR3 sequence reads: CSVWDPGYEQYF. The CDR3 DNA follows: TGCAGCGTATGGGACCCGGGCTACGAGCAGTACTTC.

The chain has TRBV9 and TRBJ2-5; D may be TRBD1 (5 bases). The CDR3 totals 14 residues. Between the trimmed V and J ends, which lost 0 bases and 3 bases, there was a span of 9 bases. CDR1 and CDR2 (germline): SGDLS, YYNGEE. The CDR3 reads CASSVDGREETQYF. CDR3 bases: TGTGCCAGCAGCGTAGACGGCAGGGAAGAGACCCAGTACTTC.

There are a few counts of this clone. The chain recombines TRBV6-1 with TRBJ1-5, with D hard to call. CDR3 length: 15 amino acids. V was trimmed by 6 bases and J by 0 bases, leaving 12 bases between them. The V gene's germline CDR1 is MNHNS and CDR2 SASEGT. The chain's CDR3 is CASSASGYSNQPQHF. The CDR3 DNA follows: TGTGCCAGCAGCGCTAGTGGGTATAGCAATCAGCCCCAGCATTTT.

V usage is TRBV19 and J usage is TRBJ2-7; D could derive from TRBD1 or TRBD2 (5 bases each). This CDR3 has 13 amino acids. Trimming shortened V by 6 bases and J by 5 bases, and 14 bases separated the two germline ends. Germline values: CDR1 LNHDA, CDR2 SQIVND (reference sequence). This CDR3 is CASRYSEGNEQYF. The CDR3 DNA follows: TGTGCCAGTAGATACTCCGAGGGGAACGAGCAGTACTTC.

This clone was seen a handful of times. The chain recombines TRBV2 with TRBJ2-3; D tentatively reads TRBD1 or TRBD2 (5 bases each). This CDR3 is built from 15 residues. The germline V and J ends were trimmed by 7 bases and 0 bases, with 14 bases remaining between them. Germline lookup yields CDR1 SNHLY and CDR2 FYNNEI. The CDR3 nucleotides are TGTGCCAGCATTCCCCCCGGGGCTAGCACAGATACGCAGTATTTT. This encodes CASIPPGASTDTQYF. Combining the CDR3 with reference TRBV2 and TRBJ2-3 gives the whole variable domain EPEVTQTPSHQVTQMGQEVILRCVPISNHLYFYWYRQILGQKVEFLVSFYNNEISEKSEIFDDQFSVERPDGSNFTLKIRSTKLEDSAMYFCASIPPGASTDTQYFGPGTRLTVL.

The rearrangement uses TRBV7-6 and TRBJ2-7; D is ambiguous. The CDR3 is 14 residues long. The germline V gene encodes CDR1 SGHVS and CDR2 FNYEAQ. Trimming shortened V by 5 bases and J by 0 bases, and 11 bases separated the two germline ends. CDR3 coding DNA: TGTGCCAGCAGCAACAGCGAGAGCTCCTACGAGCAGTACTTC. Translated, it gives CASSNSESSYEQYF.

This chain links TRBV6-5 with TRBJ1-1, with D uncertain. Germline V lookup: CDR1 MNHEY, CDR2 SVGAGI. Trimming stripped 6 bases from V and 1 base from J, with 15 bases between. The CDR3 length is 15 residues. CDR3 DNA sequence: TGTGCCAGCAGGGTTTTCCGCGACACGAACACTGAAGCTTTCTTT. It codes for CASRVFRDTNTEAFF.